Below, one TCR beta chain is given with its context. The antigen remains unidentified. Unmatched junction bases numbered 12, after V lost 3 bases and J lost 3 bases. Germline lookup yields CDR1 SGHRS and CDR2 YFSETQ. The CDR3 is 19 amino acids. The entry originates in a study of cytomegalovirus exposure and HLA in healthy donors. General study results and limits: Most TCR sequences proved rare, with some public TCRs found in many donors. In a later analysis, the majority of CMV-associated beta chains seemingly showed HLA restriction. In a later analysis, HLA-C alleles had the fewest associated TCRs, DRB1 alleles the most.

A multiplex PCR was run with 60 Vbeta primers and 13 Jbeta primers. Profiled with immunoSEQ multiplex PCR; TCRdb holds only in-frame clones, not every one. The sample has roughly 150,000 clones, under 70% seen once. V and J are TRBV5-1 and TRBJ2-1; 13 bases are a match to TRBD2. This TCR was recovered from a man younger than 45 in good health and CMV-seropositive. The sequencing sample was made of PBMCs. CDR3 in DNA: TGCGCCAGCAGCTCCCCCGGACTAGCGGGAGCCCTATACTACAATGAGCAGTTCTTC. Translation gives CASSSPGLAGALYYNEQFF.